This T cell receptor beta chain was retrieved from a study of CD8+ T cells in alopecia areata. Across the whole study: Treated patients swallowed 5 to 10 mg of oral tofacitinib twice daily. Points from the study as a whole: Researchers report lesional scalp, most notably alopecia totalis/universalis, outstripped normal scalp in clonality.

Treatment defined: oral pan-JAK inhibitor, 5-10 mg twice daily. Investigators sorted PBMCs to obtain both CD4+ and CD8+ T cells. Once RNA had been extracted, it was reverse transcribed into cDNA to act as the sequencing template. The data were produced by immunoSEQ multiplex PCR, yet TCRdb's version contains in-frame clones alone and is incomplete. The profile shows under 200,000 clones, around 71% of them singletons. Comments on this clone: The antigen is unknown.

CDR3 length: 14 residues. Trimming cost V 2 bases and J 2 bases, with 7 bases left between them. Germline loops: CDR1 GTSNPN, CDR2 SVGIG (reference sequence). The chain combines TRBV30 with TRBJ2-6, with unresolved D. This sequence was found in a human donor with alopecia areata. The sequencing here drew on CD4+ T cells sorted from blood, taken at week 4, from a patient treated with tofacitinib. CDR3 sequence (DNA): TGTGCCTGGAGTCACGTAACTGGGGCCAACGTCCTGACTTTC. This translates into CAWSHVTGANVLTF.